This entry is about one T cell receptor beta chain. No antigen is known for it. This CDR3 spans 11 amino acids. Germline V gene data show CDR1 as DFQATT and CDR2 as SNEGSKA (reference sequence). V shed 3 bases and J shed 7 bases, with 8 bases lying between them. This sample stems from a study of vaccination and CD4 T cells after COVID-19. The treatment was: approximately nine-day PBMC culture with coronavirus spike peptide pools or control peptides (ViraFEST assay). Expansion of antigen-specific T cells with peptide pools by ViraFEST preceded sequencing of TCRs. Following culture for nine to ten days, CD4+ T cells were isolated by negative selection. Cultured CD4+ T cell DNA underwent sequencing with the Oncomine TCR Beta short-read assay. Using the QIAamp micro DNA kit, genomic DNA was extracted from the CD4+ T cells that had been cultured. Via MiXCR, TCRdb re-called the PCR reads, giving one row per CDR3 protein. The profile shows about 20,000 distinct CDR3 sequences, 50% to 70% of them singletons.

The source is a human donor who had recovered from COVID-19. Sequenced here: CD4+ T cells from blood, cultured in vitro, sampled after SARS-CoV-2 vaccination. This sequence joins TRBV20-1 and TRBJ2-3; D not resolved. The CDR3 loop is CSARGKHTQYF. The CDR3 DNA follows: TGCAGTGCTAGGGGCAAACATACGCAGTATTTT.